These T cell receptor beta chains were read from a single sample in a study of molecular identifiers for immune sequencing clone quantification. TCRdb analysed the PCR reads with MiXCR anew, one entry per CDR3 protein. The table has more than 250,000 distinct CDR3 sequences, 20% to 25% seen once. The sequenced sample was naive CD8+ T cells from blood, with Jurkat cell RNA spiked in. These receptors were taken from a human donor in good health. Some libraries in this study had Jurkat cell RNA spiked in. Each CDR3 is given without its conserved first and last residue. D genes are given only for firm matches.

d_call: .; v_call: TRBV7-3; cdr3_aa: ASSQTGGGTDTQY
d_call: .; v_call: TRBV6-5; cdr3_aa: ASSYVGVSRQVTYEQY
d_call: TRBD2; v_call: TRBV6-5; cdr3_aa: ASSPGLRGVNYEQY
d_call: TRBD2; v_call: TRBV5-5; cdr3_aa: ASHGTSGYNEQF
d_call: TRBD2; v_call: TRBV7-9; cdr3_aa: ASSTPLAGGPQDEQY
d_call: .; v_call: TRBV10-2; cdr3_aa: ASSESGGNTEAF
d_call: TRBD1; v_call: TRBV28; cdr3_aa: ASSLAGGMNTEAF
d_call: .; v_call: TRBV12-3/TRBV12-4; cdr3_aa: ASSLLAPTTNTGELF
d_call: .; v_call: TRBV7-6; cdr3_aa: ASSSRGQNTGELF
d_call: .; v_call: TRBV7-2; cdr3_aa: ASSHTESNYNEQF
d_call: .; v_call: TRBV12-3/TRBV12-4; cdr3_aa: ASSEGLEQF
d_call: .; v_call: TRBV12-3/TRBV12-4; cdr3_aa: ASSLTGPLTGELF
d_call: .; v_call: TRBV7-9; cdr3_aa: ASIRREDTIY
d_call: .; v_call: TRBV4-3; cdr3_aa: ASSQDVPAWGTEAF
d_call: .; v_call: TRBV10-1; cdr3_aa: ASSPRENTEAF
d_call: .; v_call: TRBV20-1; cdr3_aa: SARGDDRNTGELF
d_call: .; v_call: TRBV4-3; cdr3_aa: ASSQEYSSSYEQY
d_call: TRBD1; v_call: TRBV29-1; cdr3_aa: SVEAGGTGDEKLF
d_call: .; v_call: TRBV20-1; cdr3_aa: SARVGASGQPQH
d_call: .; v_call: TRBV10-3; cdr3_aa: AISESTQETQY
d_call: TRBD1; v_call: TRBV5-6; cdr3_aa: ASSAGTGLADTQY
d_call: .; v_call: TRBV28; cdr3_aa: ASRLGTSSYNEQF
d_call: .; v_call: TRBV4-3; cdr3_aa: ASSQDVPPFDNEQF
d_call: TRBD2; v_call: TRBV20-1; cdr3_aa: GARAFDGGGSSYEQY
d_call: .; v_call: TRBV7-9; cdr3_aa: ASWNSLSTDTQY
d_call: TRBD1; v_call: TRBV5-6; cdr3_aa: ASSWDSPSYEQY
d_call: TRBD1; v_call: TRBV20-1; cdr3_aa: STIIRTGDLGQETQY
d_call: .; v_call: TRBV25-1; cdr3_aa: ASKTDGPQLSIEQY
d_call: .; v_call: TRBV27; cdr3_aa: ASSLAGMNQPQH
d_call: .; v_call: TRBV4-3; cdr3_aa: ASSQDIANYGYT
d_call: TRBD1; v_call: TRBV12-3/TRBV12-4; cdr3_aa: ASTDGTGGNEQF
d_call: .; v_call: TRBV4-3; cdr3_aa: ASSQVLGPRQPQH
d_call: .; v_call: TRBV6-6; cdr3_aa: ASSYYHQNEGQSTDTQY
d_call: .; v_call: TRBV27; cdr3_aa: ASSSYSTVYEQY
d_call: TRBD1; v_call: TRBV7-2; cdr3_aa: ASSPGQGVDTQY